This T cell receptor beta chain emerged from a study of shared clonotypes between healthy human individuals. Overall study: Three plates were used per donor for CD4 naive, three for CD4 memory, two for CD8 naive and one for CD8 memory. Regarding the study as a whole: Generally, naive subsets (rather than memory subsets) showed larger estimated richness. Blood was the sole source, and tissue repertoires probably differ.

An approximately 210 ng quantity of DNA, 30,000 to 35,000 T cell genomes, went into the sorted-subset replicate PCRs. TCRdb's copy holds only in-frame clones and misses some; the assay was immunoSEQ multiplex PCR. The sample shows about 2 million clones, roughly 95% of them seen only once. Points on this clone: No antigen is known for it.

V gave up 4 bases and J gave up 6 bases, with 9 bases separating them. CDR3 length equals 12 residues. Germline V lookup: CDR1 SEHNR, CDR2 FQNEAQ (reference sequence). Terminally differentiated effector memory CD45RA+ cells were left out of the naive CD8 fraction, which was CD45RO-negative and positively selected for CCR7. This rearrangement joins TRBV7-9 to TRBJ1-1; D is perhaps TRBD1 (5 bases). This receptor was identified in a young man in good health. The sample consisted of naive CD8+ T cells sorted from blood. This chain's CDR3 is CASSSGGSEAFF. The CDR3 DNA reads TGTGCCAGCAGCTCCGGGGGATCTGAAGCTTTCTTT.